A single sample is the source of the 15 T cell receptor beta chains below, sequenced in a study of regulatory and conventional T cells in RAG deficiency (TCRdb year 2017). To prepare the library, the immunoSEQ multiplex PCR assay was applied. The immuneACCESS repertoire file appears here via TCRdb, limited to in-frame rearrangements. These files lack a portion of the clones; in checked studies, under half of the deficit traces to unresolved V genes, and the cause of the others is not known. This sample lists approximately 30,000 clones; 96% were detected once. The ten largest clonotypes hold about 0.35% of the sample. Before genomic DNA extraction, conventional CD4+ T cells were isolated from blood as CD25-low CD127-high cells. These sequences were also reported in another study, on regulatory T cells. The second paper further reports: For the multiplex PCR, 52 forward TRBV primers and 13 reverse TRBJ primers were used, and amplification bias was corrected with both assay-based and computational methods.

The sequencing input was CD25- CD4+ T cells sorted from blood. The receptor source for this set is a human donor in good health.

The rearrangement joins TRBV11-3 to TRBJ2-7; a possible D gene is TRBD2 (7 bases). This CDR3 comprises 14 residues. V lost 4 bases and J 3 bases, leaving 13 bases between the germline ends. Germline values: CDR1 SGHNT, CDR2 YENEEA. The CDR3 region is CASSWEGGGYEQYF. DNA of the CDR3: TGTGCCAGCAGCTGGGAGGGGGGGGGCTACGAGCAGTACTTC.

The chain has TRBV6-5 and TRBJ2-1; the D gene is possibly TRBD2 (6 bases). V dropped 0 bases and J dropped 10 bases, with 13 bases sitting between them. CDR1 and CDR2 (germline): MNHEY, SVGAGI. This CDR3 spans 14 amino acids. The CDR3 protein is CASSYSEGGREQFF. In DNA, the CDR3 is TGTGCCAGCAGTTACTCTGAGGGAGGTAGGGAGCAGTTCTTC.

V gene TRBV7-2 combines with J gene TRBJ1-4; 8 nucleotides line up with TRBD1. J was trimmed by 7 bases and V by 0 bases; bases with no gene match: 4. There are 15 residues in the CDR3. The germline CDR1 and CDR2 sequences are SGHTA and FQGNSA. CDR3 amino acids: CASSLAPGGGEKLFF. The CDR3 DNA is TGTGCCAGCAGCTTAGCGCCAGGGGGCGGTGAAAAACTGTTTTTT.

V is TRBV7-2 and J is TRBJ1-5; 9 positions match TRBD1. The germline V gene encodes CDR1 SGHTA and CDR2 FQGNSA. The V gene end was trimmed by 5 bases and the J gene end by 2 bases; junction bases not matched to a gene: 13. This CDR3 contains 18 residues. The CDR3 bases are TGTGCCAGCAGCCCCTCAGGACAGGGGAGGATTGGCAATCAGCCCCAGCATTTT. Protein product: CASSPSGQGRIGNQPQHF.

This rearrangement joins TRBV6-5 to TRBJ1-1, with TRBD1 matching 8 bases. CDR1 and CDR2 from the germline V gene are MNHEY and SVGAGI. The CDR3 sequence is 14 residues long. Trimming cost V 5 bases and J 0 bases; bases outside gene matches: 2. CDR3 in amino acids: CASSQGAMNTEAFF. The CDR3 coding sequence is TGTGCCAGCAGTCAGGGGGCGATGAACACTGAAGCTTTCTTT.

The rearrangement uses TRBV7-2 and TRBJ1-5, with no clear D. Deletions cut 1 base from V and 0 bases from J, with 7 bases between. Germline loops: CDR1 SGHTA, CDR2 FQGNSA. There are 15 residues in the CDR3. The CDR3 coding sequence is TGTGCCAGCAGCTTAGGTGAGGTTAGCAATCAGCCCCAGCATTTT. Protein: CASSLGEVSNQPQHF.

Of note for this clone: One end of the junction is discordant with germline, which a read error may explain. CDR3 residues: CSVRTSGVATRELFF. The DNA for the CDR3 is TGCAGCGTGCGGACTAGCGGGGTGGCCACCAGGGAGCTGTTTTTT. This chain uses TRBV29-1 with TRBJ2-2; 12 nucleotides agree with TRBD2. The CDR3 contains 15 residues. Per the germline V gene, CDR1 is SQVTM and CDR2 is ANQGSEA.

V usage is TRBV29-1 and J usage is TRBJ1-1; the D gene is possibly TRBD1 (6 bases). Trimming took off 7 bases at V and 4 bases at J, with 16 bases between the two ends. Germline values: CDR1 SQVTM, CDR2 ANQGSEA. This CDR3 has 13 amino acids. CDR3 DNA sequence: TGCAGCGCCGCCAGGGGCCAACTCACTGAAGCTTTCTTT. Translating it yields CSAARGQLTEAFF.

This clone was recorded once. The chain recombines TRBV4-2 with TRBJ1-2; D unclear. Germline assignment: CDR1 LGHNA and CDR2 YNFKEQ. The CDR3 has 12 amino acids. V lost 1 base to trimming and J lost 12 bases, with 12 bases between them. Here the CDR3 reads CASSQGGLSHTF. The CDR3 region has the DNA TGTGCCAGCAGCCAAGGAGGGTTGTCCCACACCTTC.

The rearrangement uses TRBV5-5 and TRBJ2-5; maybe TRBD1 (5 bases). The V and J ends lost 0 bases and 5 bases respectively, with 17 bases between them. The CDR3 is 16 residues long. The germline gives CDR1 SGHKS, CDR2 YYEKEE (reference sequence). The CDR3 sequence: CASSLASQGLGETQYF. Written as DNA, the CDR3 is TGTGCCAGCAGCTTGGCTAGTCAGGGATTGGGGGAGACCCAGTACTTC.

V is TRBV2 and J is TRBJ1-5; no clear D. The length of the CDR3 is 13 residues. V was shortened by 8 bases and J by 5 bases, with 13 bases between the two germline ends. CDR1 SNHLY and CDR2 FYNNEI come from the germline V gene. The CDR3 spells CASESQADQPQHF. The CDR3 nucleotides read TGTGCCAGCGAGAGTCAGGCCGATCAGCCCCAGCATTTT. The whole variable domain, filled in from reference TRBV2 and TRBJ1-5, reads EPEVTQTPSHQVTQMGQEVILRCVPISNHLYFYWYRQILGQKVEFLVSFYNNEISEKSEIFDDQFSVERPDGSNFTLKIRSTKLEDSAMYFCASESQADQPQHFGDGTRLSIL.

The chain couples TRBV7-2 to TRBJ2-1, with 7 bases matching TRBD1. V was pared by 6 bases and J by 12 bases, with 5 bases of the junction left unmatched. The CDR3 consists of 11 residues. The V gene's germline CDR1 is SGHTA and CDR2 FQGNSA. CDR3 residues: CASRPGQLQFF. CDR3 DNA: TGTGCCAGCAGACCGGGACAGCTGCAGTTCTTC.

V gene TRBV5-1 combines with J gene TRBJ1-1; D not resolved. This CDR3 has 15 residues. With 1 base removed from V and 1 base from J, the gap between germline ends came to 11 bases. Looked up from germline, CDR1 is SGHRS and CDR2 is YFSETQ. The DNA for the CDR3 is TGCGCCAGCAGCTTGTCGGCGCGCGGGAACACTGAAGCTTTCTTT. Translation gives CASSLSARGNTEAFF.

This chain uses TRBV2 with TRBJ1-1; D is ambiguous. The CDR3 is made up of 12 amino acids. CDR1 is SNHLY and CDR2 is FYNNEI in the germline V gene. V shed 11 bases and J shed 3 bases, with 13 bases lying between them. The CDR3: CAGRRQYTEAFF. The CDR3 DNA is TGTGCCGGACGGAGGCAGTACACTGAAGCTTTCTTT.

The chain links TRBV5-4 to TRBJ2-1; maybe TRBD1 (5 bases). Germline assignment: CDR1 SGHNT and CDR2 YYREEE (reference sequence). This CDR3 region has 12 residues. Trimming cost V 4 bases and J 10 bases, with 12 bases left between them. In nucleotides, the CDR3 is TGTGCCAGCAGCCTCAGGGAACGGGAGCAGTTCTTC. Amino acid sequence: CASSLREREQFF.